This TCR beta chain was captured by sequencing in a study of blood T cells in healthy people across ages. Study-wide context: About one barcoded beta molecule per two T cells was captured by template switching.

Then a second PCR, running roughly 6 to 11 cycles, was carried out with a sample-barcoded 5' primer and a J-beta primer mix. Researchers report that each sample yielded at least 2.5 million CDR3-containing paired-end reads. TCRdb reanalysed the 5' RACE reads using MiXCR and keeps one entry per CDR3 protein. The table shows about 780,000 distinct CDR3 sequences, with 20% to 30% occurring only once. The sample was also reused in another study, on T cells of mothers and their children. That source reports: Related mother-child pairs showed slightly higher but non-significant overlap than unrelated pairs.

This clonotype was sampled from a boy aged 5 to 17 in good health. Material: blood.

This CDR3 is CASSRRQGGEETQYF. The CDR3 DNA is TGTGCCAGCAGCCGGAGACAGGGCGGAGAGGAGACCCAGTACTTC. This chain uses TRBV5-5 with TRBJ2-5; 7 nucleotides agree with TRBD1. This CDR3 region has 15 residues. Germline CDR1 is SGHKS and CDR2 is YYEKEE (reference sequence). With V trimmed by 4 bases and J by 5 bases, 11 bases remained unmatched.